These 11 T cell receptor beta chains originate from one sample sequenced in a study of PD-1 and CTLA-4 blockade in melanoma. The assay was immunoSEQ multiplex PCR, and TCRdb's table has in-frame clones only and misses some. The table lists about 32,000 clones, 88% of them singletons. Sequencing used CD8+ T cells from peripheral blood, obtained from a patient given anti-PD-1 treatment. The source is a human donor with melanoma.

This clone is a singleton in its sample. CDR3 sequence reads: CAISESLGQLNQPQHF. In nucleotides, the CDR3 is TGTGCCATCAGTGAGTCCCTTGGACAGCTTAATCAGCCCCAGCATTTT. The gene calls are TRBV10-3 and TRBJ1-5; D might be TRBD1 (6 bases). Trimming took off 0 bases at V and 4 bases at J, with 13 bases between the two ends. CDR1 and CDR2 (germline): ENHRY, SYGVKD. CDR3 length equals 16 residues.

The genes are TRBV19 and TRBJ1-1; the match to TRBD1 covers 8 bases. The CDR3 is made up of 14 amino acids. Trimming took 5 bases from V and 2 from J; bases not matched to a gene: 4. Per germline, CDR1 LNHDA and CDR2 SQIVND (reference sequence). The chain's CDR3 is CASSPGGYNTEAFF. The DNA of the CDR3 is TGTGCCAGTAGTCCAGGGGGCTATAACACTGAAGCTTTCTTT.

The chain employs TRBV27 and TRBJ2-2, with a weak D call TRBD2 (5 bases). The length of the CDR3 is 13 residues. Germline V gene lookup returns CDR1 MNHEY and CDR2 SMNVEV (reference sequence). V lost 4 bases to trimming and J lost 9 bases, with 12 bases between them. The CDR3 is CASSSSQTWELFF. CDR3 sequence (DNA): TGTGCCAGCAGTTCTAGCCAGACCTGGGAGCTGTTTTTT.

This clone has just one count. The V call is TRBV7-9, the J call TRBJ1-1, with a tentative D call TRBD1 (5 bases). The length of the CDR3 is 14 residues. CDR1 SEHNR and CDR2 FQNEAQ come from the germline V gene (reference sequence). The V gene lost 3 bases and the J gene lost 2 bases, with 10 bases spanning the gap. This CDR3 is CASSFDRLNTEAFF. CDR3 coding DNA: TGTGCCAGCAGCTTCGACAGACTCAACACTGAAGCTTTCTTT. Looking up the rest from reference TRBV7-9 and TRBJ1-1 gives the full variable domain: DTGVSQNPRHKITKRGQNVTFRCDPISEHNRLYWYRQTLGQGPEFLTYFQNEAQLEKSRLLSDRFSAERPKGSFSTLEIQRTEQGDSAMYLCASSFDRLNTEAFFGQGTRLTVV.

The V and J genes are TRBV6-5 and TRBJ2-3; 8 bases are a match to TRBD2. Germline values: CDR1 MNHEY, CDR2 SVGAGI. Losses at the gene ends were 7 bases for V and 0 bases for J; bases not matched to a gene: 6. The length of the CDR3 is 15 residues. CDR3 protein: CASTWTSSSTDTQYF. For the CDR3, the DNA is TGTGCCAGCACCTGGACTAGCTCGAGCACAGATACGCAGTATTTT.

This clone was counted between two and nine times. The CDR3 is CAISPSGNTIYF. The DNA of the CDR3 is TGTGCCATAAGTCCCTCTGGAAACACCATATATTTT. The V call is TRBV10-3, the J call TRBJ1-3; no reliable D call. Trimming removed 9 bases at V and 0 bases at J, with 6 bases between. This CDR3 comprises 12 residues. Germline V gives CDR1 ENHRY, CDR2 SYGVKD.

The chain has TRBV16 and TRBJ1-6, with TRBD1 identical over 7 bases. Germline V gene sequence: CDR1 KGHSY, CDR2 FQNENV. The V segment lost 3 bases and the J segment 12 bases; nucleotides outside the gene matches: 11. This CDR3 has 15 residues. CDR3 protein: CASSQAKGTAVPLHF. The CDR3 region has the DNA TGTGCCAGCAGCCAGGCAAAAGGGACAGCGGTACCCCTCCACTTT.

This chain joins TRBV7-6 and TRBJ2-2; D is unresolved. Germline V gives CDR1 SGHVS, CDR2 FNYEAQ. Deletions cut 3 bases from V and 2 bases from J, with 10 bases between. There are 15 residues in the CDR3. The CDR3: CASSLFAANTGELFF. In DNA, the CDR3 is TGTGCCAGCAGCTTGTTCGCAGCTAACACCGGGGAGCTGTTTTTT.

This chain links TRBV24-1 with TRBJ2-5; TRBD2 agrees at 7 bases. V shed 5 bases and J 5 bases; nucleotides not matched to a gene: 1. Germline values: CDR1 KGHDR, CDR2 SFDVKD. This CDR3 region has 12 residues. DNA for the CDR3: TGTGCCACCAGTGTGGGGGGGGAGACCCAGTACTTC. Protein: CATSVGGETQYF.

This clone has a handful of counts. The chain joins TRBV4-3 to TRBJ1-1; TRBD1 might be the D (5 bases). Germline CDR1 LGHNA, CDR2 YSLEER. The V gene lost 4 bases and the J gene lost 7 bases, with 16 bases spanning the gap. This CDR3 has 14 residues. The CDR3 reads CASSPSRGRDEAFF. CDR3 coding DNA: TGCGCCAGCAGCCCCTCACGGGGCAGGGATGAAGCTTTCTTT.

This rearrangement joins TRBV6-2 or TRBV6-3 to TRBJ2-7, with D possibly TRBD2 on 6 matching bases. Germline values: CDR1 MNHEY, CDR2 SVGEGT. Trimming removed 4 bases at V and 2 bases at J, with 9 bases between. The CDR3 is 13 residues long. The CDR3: CASSLGLTYEQYF. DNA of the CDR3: TGTGCCAGCAGTTTGGGACTGACCTACGAGCAGTACTTC.